This T cell receptor beta chain stems from a study of T cells in Graves' hyperthyroidism and ophthalmopathy. This clonotype was recorded many times. What it binds is not known. The study's findings and limits: Also found in blood were most expanded thyroid clonotypes above 0.001.

The TCR beta CDR3 regions underwent amplification using RNA transcripts as the source. Researchers ran a first-round RT-PCR on the TCR CDR3 using the HTBI primer set. TCRdb passed the multiplex PCR reads through MiXCR, listing each CDR3 protein once. This table has 470,000 or so distinct CDR3 sequences, 20% to 25% appearing once. Hyperthyroidism, newly diagnosed and lasting under 2 months, affected patients aged 18 to 65. Clinical symptoms, serum thyroxine and TRAb, thyroid ultrasound and orbital computed tomography were used for the diagnoses. CDR3 length equals 13 residues. Germline CDR1 reads DFQATT; CDR2 reads SNEGSKA (reference sequence). The V end lost 4 bases, the J end lost 4 bases, and 13 bases lay between the germline ends.

The chain couples TRBV20-1 to TRBJ2-5; D possibly matches TRBD1 or TRBD2 (5 bases each). Material for sequencing was blood. This sequence originates from a man between 18 and 29 years old with Graves' hyperthyroidism. In DNA form, the CDR3 reads TGCAGTGCTACCCGTCCGGGGCTAGAGACCCAGTACTTC. Translating gives CSATRPGLETQYF.